A single sample is the source of the 5 T cell receptor beta chains below, sequenced in a study of OX40 agonist ivuxolimab in advanced cancers. Assay: immunoSEQ multiplex PCR; the TCRdb copy retains only in-frame clones and omits some. Of roughly 19,000 clones in the sample, about four fifths were seen once. The sample in question was CD4+ or CD8+ T cells sorted from blood, obtained in a trial of the OX40 agonist ivuxolimab. These receptors were collected from an adult with an advanced solid tumor such as melanoma, head and neck, liver or kidney cancer.

This sequence joins TRBV5-4 and TRBJ1-1; D gene unclear. This CDR3 comprises 12 residues. V lost 4 bases and J lost 8, with 12 bases in between. Germline V CDR1 and CDR2: SGHNT, YYREEE (reference sequence). The CDR3: CASSLQAQEAFF. CDR3 nucleotides: TGTGCCAGCAGCCTGCAGGCTCAGGAAGCTTTCTTT.

The rearrangement links TRBV11-3 to TRBJ2-7, with 7 positions matching TRBD1. The CDR3 sequence is 14 residues long. V lost 5 bases, J lost 3 bases, and 7 bases stayed unmatched. CDR1 SGHNT and CDR2 YENEEA come from the germline V gene. This CDR3 reads CASSNRDSNYEQYF. In DNA form, the CDR3 reads TGTGCCAGCAGCAACCGGGACAGCAACTACGAGCAGTACTTC. The whole variable domain, filled in from reference TRBV11-3 and TRBJ2-7, reads EAGVVQSPRYKIIEKKQPVAFWCNPISGHNTLYWYLQNLGQGPELLIRYENEEAVDDSQLPKDRFSAERLKGVDSTLKIQPAELGDSAVYLCASSNRDSNYEQYFGPGTRLTVT.

The rearrangement links TRBV4-2 to TRBJ1-1, with 8 bases that match TRBD1. The CDR3 totals 15 residues. The germline V gene encodes CDR1 LGHNA and CDR2 YNFKEQ. After removal of 1 base from V and 1 base from J, the junction contained 2 bases not matched to a gene. CDR3 DNA sequence: TGTGCCAGCAGCCAAGGCAGGGGGCAGAACACTGAAGCTTTCTTT. Its protein product is CASSQGRGQNTEAFF.

J is TRBJ2-5 and V is TRBV30; TRBD2 matches 10 bases. J was trimmed by 5 bases and V by 1 base; bases with no gene match: 10. Per the germline V gene, CDR1 is GTSNPN and CDR2 is SVGIG (reference sequence). The CDR3 is 16 residues long. The CDR3: CAWSAQAGGPAETQYF. CDR3 bases: TGTGCCTGGAGTGCTCAAGCGGGGGGGCCCGCCGAGACCCAGTACTTC.

V usage is TRBV27 and J usage is TRBJ1-1; maybe TRBD1 (6 bases). The ends were cut back, 6 bases at V and 1 base at J, with 15 bases in the middle. The CDR3 runs 15 residues. CDR1 and CDR2 from the germline V gene are MNHEY and SMNVEV (reference sequence). The CDR3 nucleotides read TGTGCCAGCAGGGCTTGGGGGCCCGGGAACACTGAAGCTTTCTTT. This translates into CASRAWGPGNTEAFF.